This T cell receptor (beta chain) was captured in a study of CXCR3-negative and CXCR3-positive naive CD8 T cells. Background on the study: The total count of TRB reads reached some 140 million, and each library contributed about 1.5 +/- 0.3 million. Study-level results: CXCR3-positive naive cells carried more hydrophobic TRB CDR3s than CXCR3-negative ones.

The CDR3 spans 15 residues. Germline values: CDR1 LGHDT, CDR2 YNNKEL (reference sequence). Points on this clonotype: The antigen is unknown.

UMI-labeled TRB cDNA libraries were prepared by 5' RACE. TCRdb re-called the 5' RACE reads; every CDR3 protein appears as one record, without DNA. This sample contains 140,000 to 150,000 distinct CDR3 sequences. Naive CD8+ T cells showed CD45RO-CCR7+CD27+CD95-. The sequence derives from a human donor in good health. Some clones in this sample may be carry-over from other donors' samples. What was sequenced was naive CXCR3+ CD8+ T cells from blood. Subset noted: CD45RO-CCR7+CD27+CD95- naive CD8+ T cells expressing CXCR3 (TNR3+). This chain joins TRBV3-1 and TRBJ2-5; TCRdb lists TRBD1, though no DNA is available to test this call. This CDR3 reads CASGISDRAQETQYF.